A selection of T cell receptor beta chains follows, all from one sample in a study of radiation and T cells in renal cell carcinoma. The assay was immunoSEQ multiplex PCR, and TCRdb's table has in-frame clones only and misses some. Among 90,000 to 100,000 clones listed, 86% were seen once. The material was blood, obtained from a patient whose treatment included radiotherapy and nephrectomy. The receptors derive from a man aged 50 to 60 with renal cell carcinoma. Each CDR3 is given without its conserved first and last residue. The order of the fields is J gene, V gene, D gene, CDR3 protein. D genes are given only for firm matches.

TRBJ1-2 TRBV19 TRBD1 ASSPTGGYGYT
TRBJ1-6 TRBV4-1 . ASSQVIQGSSPLH
TRBJ1-1 TRBV7-9 . ASSSRGGTEAF
TRBJ1-3 TRBV6-1 TRBD1 ASSEDRVSLTIY
TRBJ2-7 TRBV18 . ASSPPGTPWEQY
TRBJ1-1 TRBV7-2 TRBD1 ASSFPTGQEIPF
TRBJ2-7 TRBV10-2 TRBD1 ASSERGGAYEQY
TRBJ1-6 TRBV10-1 TRBD1 ASSDGTEGSPLH
TRBJ1-1 TRBV30 . AWSVRTDTEAF
TRBJ1-5 TRBV27 TRBD1 ASSSFRGNQPQH
TRBJ1-1 TRBV18 TRBD1 ASSQQGQGDTEAF
TRBJ1-1 TRBV6-5 . ASSYGVVEAF
TRBJ1-2 TRBV19 . ASTSPGLTRGYT
TRBJ1-6 TRBV4-3 TRBD1 ASSQGGGQGYSPLH
TRBJ1-4 TRBV7-9 . ASSLGAEEKLF
TRBJ2-3 TRBV5-6 TRBD1 ASSLADRGYPDTQY
TRBJ1-1 TRBV29-1 . SVSWGLTEAF
TRBJ2-5 TRBV15 TRBD2 ATSRDWGSGVQETQY
TRBJ2-7 TRBV19 . ASRGAAGFYEQY
TRBJ2-1 TRBV7-9 TRBD1 ASSSGTENEQF